The rows below give T cell receptor beta chains drawn from one sample of a study of blood T cell repertoires in COVID-19. The table came from immunoSEQ multiplex PCR; TCRdb's copy has only in-frame clones and leaves some out. In the table there are fewer than 250,000 clones, 80% to 90% of which are singletons. The sequenced sample was PBMCs or T cells enriched from blood (not recorded which). Every receptor here comes from a middle-aged woman with acute COVID-19. Each CDR3 is given with its conserved first and last residue. D genes are given only for firm matches. Only part of the rows carry a size: once, few, many, or a class if the clone is expanded.

>NA|TRBV4-2|NA|TRBJ2-5
CASSQDVGGVETQYF
TGTGCCAGCAGCCAAGATGTCGGGGGAGTCGAGACCCAGTACTTC
>TRBD1|TRBV5-5|few|TRBJ1-1
CASSPVRGRDTEAFF
TGTGCCAGCAGCCCGGTAAGGGGGCGAGACACTGAAGCTTTCTTT
>NA|TRBV13|many|TRBJ1-6
CASSLAAGNTYNSPLHF
TGTGCCAGCAGCTTAGCCGCAGGGAACACCTATAATTCACCCCTCCACTTT
>TRBD1|TRBV18|NA|TRBJ2-2
CASSPGTGTDGELFF
TGTGCCAGCTCACCTGGGACAGGGACGGACGGGGAGCTGTTTTTT
>TRBD1|TRBV27|NA|TRBJ2-7
CASSSDAYRTGSLSEQYF
TGTGCCAGCAGTTCGGACGCGTACCGGACAGGGTCCCTCTCCGAGCAGTACTTC
>NA|TRBV15|NA|TRBJ2-5
CATSRDKGRQETQYF
TGTGCCACCAGCAGAGATAAGGGGCGCCAAGAGACCCAGTACTTC
>TRBD1|TRBV19|NA|TRBJ1-5
CASSVRGQGVSNQPQHF
TGTGCCAGTAGTGTGAGGGGACAGGGGGTTAGCAATCAGCCCCAGCATTTT
>TRBD1|TRBV7-9|NA|TRBJ1-6
CASSTGQAENSPLHF
TGTGCCAGCAGCACCGGACAGGCAGAGAATTCACCCCTCCACTTT
>TRBD2|TRBV14|NA|TRBJ2-1
CASSPGLAGSPFNNEQFF
TGTGCCAGCAGCCCTGGACTAGCGGGGTCCCCTTTTAACAATGAGCAGTTCTTC
>NA|TRBV27|NA|TRBJ2-5
CASSLQGTQYF
TGTGCCAGCAGTTTACAGGGGACCCAGTACTTC
>NA|TRBV6-4|NA|TRBJ2-3
CASRGAGDTQYF
TGTGCCAGCAGAGGTGCCGGGGATACGCAGTATTTT
>TRBD1|TRBV9|NA|TRBJ1-1
CASSERDRVPASGAFF
TGTGCCAGCAGCGAGCGGGACAGGGTACCGGCCTCGGGCGCTTTCTTT
>NA|TRBV4-3|NA|TRBJ1-2
CASSSPGGAEGYTF
TGCGCCAGCAGCTCCCCCGGGGGGGCGGAAGGCTACACCTTC
>NA|TRBV27|NA|TRBJ2-3
CASSLSPGGTQYF
TGTGCCAGCAGTTTATCCCCCGGGGGTACGCAGTATTTT
>NA|TRBV27|NA|TRBJ2-7
CASKQQGGGVYEQYF
TGTGCCAGCAAGCAACAGGGTGGGGGGGTTTACGAGCAGTACTTC
>NA|TRBV19|NA|TRBJ1-2
CASRHPSDYGYTF
TGTGCCAGTAGGCATCCTTCGGACTATGGCTACACCTTC
>TRBD1|TRBV18|NA|TRBJ1-2
CASSQGENYGYTF
TGTGCCAGCTCGCAGGGGGAAAACTATGGCTACACCTTC
>TRBD1|TRBV28|NA|TRBJ2-1
CATTGGREQFF
TGTGCCACCACAGGGGGTCGGGAGCAGTTCTTC
>TRBD2|TRBV11-3|NA|TRBJ2-1
CASSLADRTSGSASYNEQFF
TGTGCCAGCAGCTTGGCAGACCGGACTAGCGGGTCCGCCTCCTACAATGAGCAGTTCTTC
>NA|TRBV30|NA|TRBJ1-5
CAWSVTENQPQHF
TGTGCCTGGAGTGTGACGGAGAATCAGCCCCAGCATTTT
>NA|TRBV6-1|NA|TRBJ2-3
CASSDGGRGTDTQYF
TGTGCCAGCAGTGACGGGGGGCGCGGCACAGATACGCAGTATTTT
>NA|TRBV5-5|once|TRBJ2-1
CASSHPGVHEQFF
TGTGCCAGCAGCCACCCAGGGGTTCATGAGCAGTTCTTC